This T cell receptor gamma chain was recovered during a study of gamma delta lymphoproliferative disorders and STAT genes. Study-level information: The EuroClonality-NGS protocol was used to prepare delta libraries. Points from the study as a whole: Most major patient clonotypes were shared with at least one healthy donor. Vgamma9-JgammaP and Vdelta2-Ddelta3-Jdelta1 dominated major clones in indolent patients. Patient gamma repertoires clustered apart from healthy controls; delta did not.

Genomic DNA from isolated PBMCs served as the sequencing template. TCRdb reran clone calling via CATT on the multiplex PCR reads. The table includes a few thousand gamma-chain clones, approximately 9.4% detected once. The CDR3 is 9 residues long. CDR1 is GITISATS and CDR2 is ISYDGTV in the germline V gene (reference sequence). Trimming removed 7 bases from V and 7 bases from J; junction bases left unmatched: 1. This clone showed up just a few times. What it binds is unknown. The TCR sequence derives from a human donor with gamma-delta T-cell large granular lymphocyte leukemia. The chain couples TRGV9 to TRGJ1 or TRGJ2. No J segment appears in TCRdb, so it was assigned here by matching the sequence to germline. Sequenced: blood. CDR3 protein: CALCYKKLF. CDR3 bases: TGTGCCTTGTGCTATAAGAAACTCTTT.